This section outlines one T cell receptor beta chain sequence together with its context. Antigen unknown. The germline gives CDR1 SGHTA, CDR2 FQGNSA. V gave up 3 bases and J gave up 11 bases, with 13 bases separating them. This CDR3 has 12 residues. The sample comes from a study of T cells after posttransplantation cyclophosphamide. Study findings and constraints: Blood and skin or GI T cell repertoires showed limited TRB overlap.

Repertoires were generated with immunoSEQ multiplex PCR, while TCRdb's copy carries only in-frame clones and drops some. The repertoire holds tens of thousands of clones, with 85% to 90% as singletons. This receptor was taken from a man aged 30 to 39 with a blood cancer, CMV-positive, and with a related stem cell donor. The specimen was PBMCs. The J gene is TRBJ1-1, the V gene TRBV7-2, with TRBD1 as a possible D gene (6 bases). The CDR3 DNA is TGTGCCAGCAGCTTGCAGGGGATTCAGGCTTTCTTT. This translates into CASSLQGIQAFF.